This T cell receptor beta chain was identified during a study of blood T cell repertoires in COVID-19. V was cut by 4 bases and J by 0 bases, with 8 bases left in between. Germline CDR1 reads LNHNV; CDR2 reads YYDKDF (reference sequence). This CDR3 spans 14 amino acids. Here immunoSEQ multiplex PCR was the method, and the copy in TCRdb shows in-frame clones only, minus some. The table records about 27,000 clones, around 75% of them present only once. This clone was seen a few times. Sequenced material: peripheral blood. V usage is TRBV15 and J usage is TRBJ2-3; a possible D gene is TRBD1 (5 bases). This TCR was recovered from a woman aged 80 or over with acute or convalescent COVID-19. The chain's CDR3 is CATSIDRSTDTQYF. The CDR3 DNA follows: TGTGCCACCAGCATCGACAGAAGCACAGATACGCAGTATTTT.